The 5 T cell receptor beta chains reported below all come from one sample, sequenced in a study of cytomegalovirus exposure and HLA in healthy donors. It was with 60 Vbeta and 13 Jbeta primers that the PCR ran. The repertoire was sequenced with immunoSEQ multiplex PCR; TCRdb's copy has only in-frame clones and lacks some. The profile shows some 250,000 clones, approximately 80% of them singletons. Sequencing was done on a sample of PBMCs. These TCRs come from a woman aged 55-69 years in good health and CMV-seropositive.

V usage is TRBV27 and J usage is TRBJ2-7; D possibly corresponds to TRBD1 (6 bases). CDR1 is MNHEY, CDR2 SMNVEV, per germline (reference sequence). The CDR3 extends over 16 amino acids. V lost 3 bases and J lost 4, with 19 bases in between. The CDR3 spells CASSFTRQRGTYEQYF. DNA for the CDR3: TGTGCCAGCAGTTTCACAAGACAGAGGGGGACGTACGAGCAGTACTTC.

This clone occurred a few times. V usage is TRBV5-6 and J usage is TRBJ2-7, with D possibly TRBD1 on 5 matching bases. Trimming shortened V by 2 bases and J by 1 base, and 10 bases separated the two germline ends. This CDR3 region has 14 residues. CDR1 SGHDT and CDR2 YYEEEE come from the germline V gene. CDR3 residues: CASSFGRGSYEQYF. CDR3 sequence (DNA): TGTGCCAGCAGCTTTGGAAGGGGATCCTACGAGCAGTACTTC.

The chain recombines TRBV25-1 with TRBJ1-4; D gene ambiguous. The CDR3 is made up of 11 amino acids. Germline-derived CDR1 and CDR2 are MGHDK and SYGVNS. Trimming took off 5 bases at V and 6 bases at J, with 4 bases between the two ends. In DNA form, the CDR3 reads TGTGCCAGCAGTTTAGATGAAAAACTGTTTTTT. It specifies CASSLDEKLFF.

This chain connects TRBV19 to TRBJ2-3; the D is unclear. The V end lost 5 bases, the J end lost 11 bases, and 11 bases lay between the germline ends. The CDR3 is 11 residues long. Germline V gives CDR1 LNHDA, CDR2 SQIVND (reference sequence). CDR3 protein: CASSQEMKQYF. DNA for the CDR3: TGTGCCAGTAGTCAGGAAATGAAGCAGTATTTT. The whole variable domain, filled in from reference TRBV19 and TRBJ2-3, reads DGGITQSPKYLFRKEGQNVTLSCEQNLNHDAMYWYRQDPGQGLRLIYYSQIVNDFQKGDIAEGYSVSREKKESFPLTVTSAQKNPTAFYLCASSQEMKQYFGPGTRLTVL.

This chain links TRBV7-8 with TRBJ2-2; weak D call: TRBD2 (6 bases). The CDR3 consists of 15 residues. V was clipped by 4 bases and J by 7 bases, with 16 bases between them. Germline values: CDR1 SGHVS, CDR2 FQNEAQ. The CDR3 spells CASSSRTIRGGELFF. In DNA form, the CDR3 reads TGTGCCAGCAGCTCACGGACTATTCGAGGCGGGGAGCTGTTTTTT.